This T cell receptor (beta chain) comes out of a study of cytomegalovirus exposure and HLA in healthy donors. Trimming took 6 bases from V and 9 from J; bases not matched to a gene: 4. Per germline, CDR1 MDHEN and CDR2 SYDVKM. CDR3 length equals 13 residues. Vbeta (60) and Jbeta (13) primers were used in the PCR. Clones were read by immunoSEQ multiplex PCR, and TCRdb kept only the in-frame ones, dropping some. Of around 85,000 clones detected, around 80% appear once; the ten largest clones hold around 0.96%. The sample consisted of PBMCs. The rearrangement uses TRBV28 and TRBJ2-1, with TRBD1 matching 11 bases. This receptor was obtained from a male donor in good health and CMV-seronegative. CDR3 DNA: TGTGCCAGCAGAGGACAGGGGGCGGGTGAGCAGTTCTTC. Its protein product is CASRGQGAGEQFF.